These T cell receptor beta chains were read from a single sample in a study of shared clonotypes between healthy human individuals. The data were produced by immunoSEQ multiplex PCR, yet TCRdb's version contains in-frame clones alone and is incomplete. The sample includes almost 700,000 clones, 90% to 95% of them seen just once. Sequencing was carried out using naive CD8+ T cells sorted from blood. The receptor set was obtained from a young man in good health. The CDR3 runs from the conserved cysteine through the conserved F or W. Each record gives: J gene, V gene, D gene, clone size, CDR3 protein, CDR3 DNA. The D gene is left open where the match is weak. Expanded clones are given a class, and other clones once, few, many or no size at all.

TRBJ2-1	TRBV7-9	NA	NA	CASSFPSEQFF	TGTGCCAGCAGCTTTCCAAGTGAGCAGTTCTTC
TRBJ2-1	TRBV27	TRBD1	NA	CASQTGLYNEQFF	TGTGCCAGCCAGACAGGGCTCTACAATGAGCAGTTCTTC
TRBJ1-2	TRBV5-6	NA	NA	CASSLGFPNYGYTF	TGTGCCAGCAGCTTGGGATTCCCCAACTATGGCTACACCTTC
TRBJ2-7	TRBV28	NA	few	CASSSLNRASYEQYF	TGTGCCAGCAGTTCTTTAAACAGGGCCAGCTACGAGCAGTACTTC
TRBJ2-5	TRBV23-1	TRBD2	NA	CASSQSLTSGRLREETQYF	TGCGCCAGCAGTCAATCGCTTACTAGCGGGAGATTGAGGGAAGAGACCCAGTACTTC
TRBJ2-1	TRBV5-4	TRBD2	NA	CASSVGLAGVGHNEQFF	TGTGCCAGCAGCGTAGGACTAGCGGGAGTCGGCCACAATGAGCAGTTCTTC
TRBJ2-1	TRBV27	NA	NA	CASSLDSGVSYNEQFF	TGTGCCAGCAGTTTAGACAGCGGAGTCTCCTACAATGAGCAGTTCTTC
TRBJ2-2	TRBV15	NA	NA	CATSPVANTGELFF	TGTGCCACCAGCCCCGTGGCGAACACCGGGGAGCTGTTTTTT
TRBJ2-5	TRBV7-8	TRBD2	NA	CASTPLAGGGETQYF	TGTGCCAGCACTCCTCTAGCGGGAGGCGGAGAGACCCAGTACTTC
TRBJ2-7	TRBV13	TRBD2	once	CASSPGLASHEQYF	TGTGCCAGCAGCCCAGGACTAGCCTCCCACGAGCAGTACTTC
TRBJ2-1	TRBV13	TRBD1	NA	CASSKDRDSVDNEQFF	TGTGCCAGCAGCAAAGACCGGGACAGTGTAGACAATGAGCAGTTCTTC
TRBJ1-3	TRBV5-5	NA	few	CASSSETVYSGNTIYF	TGTGCCAGCAGCTCGGAGACGGTATACTCTGGAAACACCATATATTTT
TRBJ2-7	TRBV7-9	NA	NA	CASSGSYEQYF	TGTGCCAGCAGCGGCTCCTACGAGCAGTACTTC
TRBJ2-2	TRBV10-3	TRBD1	NA	CAISHARDRGGELFF	TGTGCCATCAGCCACGCCCGGGACAGGGGCGGGGAGCTGTTTTTT
TRBJ1-1	TRBV27	NA	once	CASSLGGTKNTEAFF	TGTGCCAGCAGTTTGGGAGGGACCAAAAACACTGAAGCTTTCTTT
TRBJ2-7	TRBV10-2	NA	NA	CASRNTGYEQYF	TGCGCCAGCAGGAATACTGGGTACGAGCAGTACTTC
TRBJ2-3	TRBV9	NA	NA	CASSVIGITDTQYF	TGTGCCAGCAGCGTAATAGGGATCACAGATACGCAGTATTTT
TRBJ2-3	TRBV27	TRBD2	NA	CASRGLAGTSSTDTQYF	TGTGCCAGCAGGGGACTAGCGGGGACCTCTAGCACAGATACGCAGTATTTT
TRBJ2-7	TRBV27	TRBD2	NA	CASSSTSGGYEQYF	TGTGCCAGCAGTTCCACTAGCGGAGGGTACGAGCAGTACTTC
TRBJ1-1	TRBV13	NA	NA	CASSQDRHAEAFF	TGTGCCAGCAGCCAAGACAGGCACGCTGAAGCTTTCTTT
TRBJ2-1	TRBV4-2	NA	NA	CASSQHRDLSSYNEQFF	TGTGCCAGCAGCCAACATCGGGACTTGAGCTCCTACAATGAGCAGTTCTTC
TRBJ2-3	TRBV4-1	NA	NA	CASSQEATTRDTQYF	TGCGCCAGCAGCCAAGAGGCAACAACCAGGGATACGCAGTATTTT
TRBJ2-7	TRBV6-1	NA	few	CASSEVIAAAYIGEQYF	TGTGCCAGCAGTGAAGTTATAGCGGCCGCCTACATTGGCGAGCAGTACTTC
TRBJ2-1	TRBV4-3	NA	once	CASSQDSGRGMSYNEQFF	TGCGCCAGCAGCCAAGATTCAGGGAGGGGGATGTCCTACAATGAGCAGTTCTTC
TRBJ2-3	TRBV7-9	NA	NA	CASEEGGVIEDTQYF	TGTGCCAGCGAAGAGGGGGGGGTAATTGAAGATACGCAGTATTTT
TRBJ2-7	TRBV7-9	NA	NA	CASSPGAYEQYF	TGTGCCAGCAGTCCGGGTGCCTACGAGCAGTACTTC
TRBJ2-7	TRBV6-1	TRBD1	once	CASSEGTGSPYEQYF	TGTGCCAGCAGTGAAGGGACAGGGTCGCCCTACGAGCAGTACTTC
TRBJ2-3	TRBV14	NA	NA	CASSHPPGTPDTQYF	TGTGCCAGCAGTCACCCCCCCGGGACTCCCGATACGCAGTATTTT
TRBJ2-3	TRBV29-1	NA	once	CSAIGWDTDTQYF	TGCAGCGCAATTGGGTGGGACACAGATACGCAGTATTTT
TRBJ2-3	TRBV7-2	NA	NA	CASSFRDWGTDTQYF	TGTGCCAGCAGCTTCCGGGACTGGGGCACAGATACGCAGTATTTT
TRBJ2-7	TRBV5-1	NA	NA	CASSLDRQPYEQYF	TGCGCCAGCAGCTTAGATAGGCAACCCTACGAGCAGTACTTC
TRBJ2-1	TRBV12-5	TRBD2	NA	CASGLSGRAYNGQFF	TGTGCTAGTGGTTTAAGCGGGAGGGCCTACAATGGGCAGTTCTTC
TRBJ2-5	TRBV27	TRBD1	NA	CASSSPDRDSGETQYF	TGTGCCAGCAGTTCGCCCGACAGGGATTCAGGAGAGACCCAGTACTTC
TRBJ2-7	TRBV11-2	TRBD1	NA	CASSAPGQGIYEQYF	TGTGCCAGCAGCGCCCCGGGACAGGGAATATACGAGCAGTACTTC
TRBJ2-5	TRBV20-1	NA	NA	CSAGSLETQYF	TGCAGTGCTGGGTCACTAGAGACCCAGTACTTC
TRBJ1-4	TRBV9	NA	NA	CASSLSFRERGEKLFF	TGTGCCAGCAGCCTATCGTTCCGGGAACGGGGTGAAAAACTGTTTTTT
TRBJ2-1	TRBV28	TRBD2	NA	CASSTLIAEGLAGGPHNEQFF	TGTGCCAGCAGTACCTTAATAGCAGAGGGACTAGCGGGAGGGCCCCACAATGAGCAGTTCTTC
TRBJ1-1	TRBV7-8	NA	NA	CASSLNRGLNTEAFF	TGTGCCAGCAGCTTAAATAGGGGTCTGAACACTGAAGCTTTCTTT
TRBJ2-3	TRBV4-1	NA	NA	CASSSRAARTDTQYF	TGCGCCAGCAGCTCCCGGGCAGCCCGCACAGATACGCAGTATTTT
TRBJ2-7	TRBV5-8	NA	NA	CASSLVGGRYEQYF	TGTGCCAGCAGCTTGGTAGGGGGTCGCTACGAGCAGTACTTC
TRBJ2-7	TRBV7-8	TRBD2	NA	CASSLAPASGSLSYEQYF	TGTGCCAGCAGCTTAGCGCCGGCTAGCGGGAGTTTATCCTACGAGCAGTACTTC
TRBJ1-5	TRBV19	NA	NA	CASSMSVGNQPQHF	TGTGCCAGTAGTATGAGTGTTGGCAATCAGCCCCAGCATTTT
TRBJ2-1	TRBV5-4	NA	NA	CASTTYNEQFF	TGTGCCAGCACCACCTACAATGAGCAGTTCTTC
TRBJ2-3	TRBV5-1	TRBD1	NA	CASRGQGVSTDTQYF	TGCGCCAGCAGAGGACAGGGCGTTAGCACAGATACGCAGTATTTT
TRBJ1-5	TRBV7-2	TRBD1	NA	CASSVHRQGGRQPQHF	TGTGCCAGCAGCGTACACCGACAGGGAGGACGTCAGCCCCAGCATTTT
TRBJ2-4	TRBV4-3	TRBD2	NA	CASSQGIAGSSRIQYF	TGCGCCAGCAGCCAAGGTATAGCGGGGTCCTCGAGGATTCAGTACTTC
TRBJ1-2	TRBV6-5	NA	NA	CASRYRNPNYGYTF	TGTGCCAGCAGGTACAGGAACCCTAACTATGGCTACACCTTC
TRBJ1-2	TRBV9	TRBD1	NA	CASSGQGLAPYGYTF	TGTGCCAGCTCGGGACAGGGACTTGCTCCCTATGGCTACACCTTC
TRBJ2-7	TRBV6-1	NA	NA	CASIRSSYEQYF	TGTGCCAGCATCCGGAGCTCCTACGAGCAGTACTTC
TRBJ2-1	TRBV7-7	NA	NA	CASSLVSGGTNEQFF	TGTGCCAGCAGCTTAGTGTCAGGGGGGACCAATGAGCAGTTCTTC
TRBJ1-2	TRBV5-5	NA	NA	CASSFWSSQPVYTF	TGTGCCAGCAGCTTCTGGTCTTCGCAACCGGTTTATACCTTC